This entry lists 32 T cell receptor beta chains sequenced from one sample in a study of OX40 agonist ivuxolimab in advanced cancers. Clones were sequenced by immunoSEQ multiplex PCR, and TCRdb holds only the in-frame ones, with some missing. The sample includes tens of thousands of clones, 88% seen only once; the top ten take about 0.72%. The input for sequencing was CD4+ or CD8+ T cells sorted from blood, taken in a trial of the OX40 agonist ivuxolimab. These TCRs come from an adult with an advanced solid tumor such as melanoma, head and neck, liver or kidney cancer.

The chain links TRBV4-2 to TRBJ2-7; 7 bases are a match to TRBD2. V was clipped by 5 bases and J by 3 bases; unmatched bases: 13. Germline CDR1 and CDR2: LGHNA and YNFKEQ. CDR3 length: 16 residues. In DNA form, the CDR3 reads TGTGCCAGCAGCGAGATCGCGGGAGACCCAATCTACGAGCAGTACTTC. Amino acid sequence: CASSEIAGDPIYEQYF.

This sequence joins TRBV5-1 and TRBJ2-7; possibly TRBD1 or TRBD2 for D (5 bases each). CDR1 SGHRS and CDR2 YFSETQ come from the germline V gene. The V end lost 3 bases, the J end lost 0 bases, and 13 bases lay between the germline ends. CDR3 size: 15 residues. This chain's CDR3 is CASSSGTAGSYEQYF. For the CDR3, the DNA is TGCGCCAGCAGCTCGGGGACGGCCGGCTCCTACGAGCAGTACTTC.

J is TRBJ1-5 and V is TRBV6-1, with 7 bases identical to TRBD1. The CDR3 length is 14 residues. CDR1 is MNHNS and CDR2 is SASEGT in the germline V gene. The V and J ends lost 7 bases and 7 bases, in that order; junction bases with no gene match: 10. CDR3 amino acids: CASTKDRAQQPQHF. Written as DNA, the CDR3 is TGTGCCAGCACTAAAGACAGGGCACAGCAGCCCCAGCATTTT.

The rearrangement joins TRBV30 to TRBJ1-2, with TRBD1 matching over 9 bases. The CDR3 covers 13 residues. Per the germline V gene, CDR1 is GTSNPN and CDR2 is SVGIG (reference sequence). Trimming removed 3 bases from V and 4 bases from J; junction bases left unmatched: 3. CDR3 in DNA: TGTGCCTGGAGACAGGGGGCCGGCTATGGCTACACCTTC. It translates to CAWRQGAGYGYTF.

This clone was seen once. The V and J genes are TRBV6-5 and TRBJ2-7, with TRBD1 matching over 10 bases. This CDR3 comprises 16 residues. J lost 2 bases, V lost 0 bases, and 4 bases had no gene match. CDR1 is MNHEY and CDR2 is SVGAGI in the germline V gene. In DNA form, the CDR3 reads TGTGCCAGCAGTTACTCCCGGACAGGGGGTACCTACGAGCAGTACTTC. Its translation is CASSYSRTGGTYEQYF.

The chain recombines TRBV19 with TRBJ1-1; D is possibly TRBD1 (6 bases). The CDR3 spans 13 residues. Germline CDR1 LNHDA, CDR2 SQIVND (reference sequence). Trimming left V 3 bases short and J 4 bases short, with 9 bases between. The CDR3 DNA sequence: TGTGCCAGTAGTATTCAGGGGCCCACTGAAGCTTTCTTT. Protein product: CASSIQGPTEAFF.

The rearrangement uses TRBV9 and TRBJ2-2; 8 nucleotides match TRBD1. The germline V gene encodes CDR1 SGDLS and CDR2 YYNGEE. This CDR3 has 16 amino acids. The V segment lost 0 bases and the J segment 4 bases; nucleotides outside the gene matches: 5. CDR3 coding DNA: TGTGCCAGCAGCGTAGATCCAGGGGGCCTCACCGGGGAGCTGTTTTTT. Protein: CASSVDPGGLTGELFF.

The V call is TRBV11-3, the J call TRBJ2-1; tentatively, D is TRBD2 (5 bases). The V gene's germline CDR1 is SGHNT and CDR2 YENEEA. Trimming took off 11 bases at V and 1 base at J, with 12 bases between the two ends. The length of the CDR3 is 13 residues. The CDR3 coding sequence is TGTGCCCCCGGGATAAGGTCCTACAATGAGCAGTTCTTC. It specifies CAPGIRSYNEQFF.

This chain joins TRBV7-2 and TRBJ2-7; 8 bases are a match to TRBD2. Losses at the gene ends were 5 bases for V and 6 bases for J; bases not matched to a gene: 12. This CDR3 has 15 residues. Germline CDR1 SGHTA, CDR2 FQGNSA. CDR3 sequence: CASSPLALAAGEQYF. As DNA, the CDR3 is TGTGCCAGCAGCCCACTCGCACTAGCGGCCGGCGAGCAGTACTTC.

Here the CDR3 reads CASSGGQGIYEQYF. CDR3 in DNA: TGCGCCAGCAGCGGGGGACAGGGAATCTACGAGCAGTACTTC. The rearrangement joins TRBV5-1 to TRBJ2-7, with 9 bases fitting TRBD1. The CDR3 covers 14 residues. V dropped 4 bases and J dropped 3; count of bases not matched to a gene: 5. Germline CDR1 reads SGHRS; CDR2 reads YFSETQ.

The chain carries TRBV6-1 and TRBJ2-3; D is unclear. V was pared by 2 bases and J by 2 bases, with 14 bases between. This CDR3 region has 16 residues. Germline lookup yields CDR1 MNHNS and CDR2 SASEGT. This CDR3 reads CASSEIRVSNTDTQYF. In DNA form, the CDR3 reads TGTGCCAGCAGTGAAATCCGGGTTTCAAACACAGATACGCAGTATTTT.

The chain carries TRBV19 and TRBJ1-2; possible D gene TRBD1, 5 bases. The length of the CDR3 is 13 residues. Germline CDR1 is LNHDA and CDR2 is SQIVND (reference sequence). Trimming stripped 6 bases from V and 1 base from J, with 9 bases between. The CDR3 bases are TGTGCCAGTAGAAGGGACGGTAACTATGGCTACACCTTC. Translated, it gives CASRRDGNYGYTF.

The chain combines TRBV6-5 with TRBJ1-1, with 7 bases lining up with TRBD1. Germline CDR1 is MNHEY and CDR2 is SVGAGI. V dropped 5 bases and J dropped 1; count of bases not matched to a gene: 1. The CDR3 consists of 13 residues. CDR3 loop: CASSRTGNTEAFF. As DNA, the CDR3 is TGTGCCAGCAGTAGGACAGGGAACACTGAAGCTTTCTTT.

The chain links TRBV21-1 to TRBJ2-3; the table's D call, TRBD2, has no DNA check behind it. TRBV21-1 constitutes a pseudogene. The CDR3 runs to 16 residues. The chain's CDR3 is CASSNYIRQRTDTQYF. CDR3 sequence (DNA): TGTGCCAGCAGCAATTATATCCGGCAGAGGACAGATACGCAGTATTTT.

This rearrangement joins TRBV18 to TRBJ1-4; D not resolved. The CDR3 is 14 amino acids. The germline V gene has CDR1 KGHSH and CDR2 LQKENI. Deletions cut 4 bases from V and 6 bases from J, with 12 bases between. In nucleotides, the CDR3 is TGTGCCAGCTCACGGAAACCCGGGGATGAAAAACTGTTTTTT. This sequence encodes CASSRKPGDEKLFF. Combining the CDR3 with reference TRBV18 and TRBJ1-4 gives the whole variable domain NAGVMQNPRHLVRRRGQEARLRCSPMKGHSHVYWYRQLPEEGLKFMVYLQKENIIDESGMPKERFSAEFPKEGPSILRIQQVVRGDSAAYFCASSRKPGDEKLFFGSGTQLSVL.

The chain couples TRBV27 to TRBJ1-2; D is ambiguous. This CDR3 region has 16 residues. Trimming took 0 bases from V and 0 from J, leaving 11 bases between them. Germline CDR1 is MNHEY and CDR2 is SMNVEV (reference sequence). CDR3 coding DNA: TGTGCCAGCAGTTTATCCTGGACGGCGACTAACTATGGCTACACCTTC. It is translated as CASSLSWTATNYGYTF.

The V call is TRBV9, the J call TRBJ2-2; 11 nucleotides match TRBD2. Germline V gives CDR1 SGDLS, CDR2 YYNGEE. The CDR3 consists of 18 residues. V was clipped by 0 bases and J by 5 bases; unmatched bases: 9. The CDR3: CASSVGSSGRVRTGELFF. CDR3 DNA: TGTGCCAGCAGCGTAGGAAGTAGCGGGAGGGTGAGGACCGGGGAGCTGTTTTTT.

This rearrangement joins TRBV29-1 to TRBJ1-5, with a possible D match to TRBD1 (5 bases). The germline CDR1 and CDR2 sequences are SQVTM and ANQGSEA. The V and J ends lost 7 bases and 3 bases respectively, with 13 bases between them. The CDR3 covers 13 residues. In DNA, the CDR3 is TGCAGCGCGTCCTCAGGGACCAATCAGCCCCAGCATTTT. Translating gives CSASSGTNQPQHF. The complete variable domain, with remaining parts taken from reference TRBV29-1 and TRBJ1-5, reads SAVISQKPSRDICQRGTSLTIQCQVDSQVTMMFWYRQQPGQSLTLIATANQGSEATYESGFVIDKFPISRPNLTFSTLTVSNMSPEDSSIYLCSASSGTNQPQHFGDGTRLSIL.

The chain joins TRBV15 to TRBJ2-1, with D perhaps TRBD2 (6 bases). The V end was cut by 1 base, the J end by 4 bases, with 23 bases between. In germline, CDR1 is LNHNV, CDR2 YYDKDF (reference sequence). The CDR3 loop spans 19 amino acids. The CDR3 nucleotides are TGTGCCACCAGCAGAGTAACCTCGACTGCCGGGGGACGATACAATGAGCAGTTCTTC. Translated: CATSRVTSTAGGRYNEQFF.

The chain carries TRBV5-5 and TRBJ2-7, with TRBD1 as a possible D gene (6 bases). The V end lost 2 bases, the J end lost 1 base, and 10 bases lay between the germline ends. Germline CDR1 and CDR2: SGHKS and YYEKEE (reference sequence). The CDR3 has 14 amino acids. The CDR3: CASSFGRGSYEQYF. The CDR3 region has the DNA TGTGCCAGCAGCTTCGGTAGGGGGTCCTACGAGCAGTACTTC. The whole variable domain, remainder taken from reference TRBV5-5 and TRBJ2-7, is DAGVTQSPTHLIKTRGQQVTLRCSPISGHKSVSWYQQVLGQGPQFIFQYYEKEERGRGNFPDRFSARQFPNYSSELNVNALLLGDSALYLCASSFGRGSYEQYFGPGTRLTVT.

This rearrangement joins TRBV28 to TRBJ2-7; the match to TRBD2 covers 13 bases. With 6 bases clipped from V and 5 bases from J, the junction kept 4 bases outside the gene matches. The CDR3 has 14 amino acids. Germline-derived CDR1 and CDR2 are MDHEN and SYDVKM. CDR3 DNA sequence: TGTGCCAGCAGGGAGGGACTAGCGGGAAACGAGCAGTACTTC. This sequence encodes CASREGLAGNEQYF.

The CDR3 reads CASNWGGQETQYF. The CDR3 DNA follows: TGTGCCAGCAATTGGGGAGGGCAAGAGACCCAGTACTTC. V gene TRBV6-6 combines with J gene TRBJ2-5; TRBD2 aligns across 7 bases. J was trimmed by 2 bases and V by 7 bases; bases with no gene match: 4. The germline V gene encodes CDR1 MNHNY and CDR2 SVGAGI (reference sequence). The CDR3 runs 13 residues.

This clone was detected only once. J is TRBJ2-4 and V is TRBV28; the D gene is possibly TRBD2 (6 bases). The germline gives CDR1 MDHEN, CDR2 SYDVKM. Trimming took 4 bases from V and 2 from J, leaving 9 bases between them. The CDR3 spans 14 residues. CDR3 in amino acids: CASSYGGPKNIQYF. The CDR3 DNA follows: TGTGCCAGCAGTTACGGGGGACCCAAAAACATTCAGTACTTC.

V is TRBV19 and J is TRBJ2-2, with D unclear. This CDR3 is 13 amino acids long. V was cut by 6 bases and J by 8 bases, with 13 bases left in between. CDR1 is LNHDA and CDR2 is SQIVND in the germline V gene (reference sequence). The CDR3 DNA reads TGTGCCAGTAGAGATCTCTTTGGGGGGGAGCTGTTTTTT. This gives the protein CASRDLFGGELFF. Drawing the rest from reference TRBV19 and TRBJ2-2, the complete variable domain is DGGITQSPKYLFRKEGQNVTLSCEQNLNHDAMYWYRQDPGQGLRLIYYSQIVNDFQKGDIAEGYSVSREKKESFPLTVTSAQKNPTAFYLCASRDLFGGELFFGEGSRLTVL.

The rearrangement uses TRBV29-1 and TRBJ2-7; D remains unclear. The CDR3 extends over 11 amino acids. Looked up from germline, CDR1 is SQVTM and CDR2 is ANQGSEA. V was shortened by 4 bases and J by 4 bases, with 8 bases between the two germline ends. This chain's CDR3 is CSVGLEYEQYF. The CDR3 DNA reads TGCAGCGTTGGGCTGGAATACGAGCAGTACTTC.

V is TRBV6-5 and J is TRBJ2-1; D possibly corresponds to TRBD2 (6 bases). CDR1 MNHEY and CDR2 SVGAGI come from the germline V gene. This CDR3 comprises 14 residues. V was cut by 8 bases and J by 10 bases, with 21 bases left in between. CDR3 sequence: CASQWDSTRGEQFF. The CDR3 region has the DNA TGTGCCAGCCAGTGGGACTCCACCCGGGGAGAGCAGTTCTTC.

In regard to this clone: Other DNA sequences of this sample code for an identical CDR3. The CDR3 here is CASLADFSYEQYF. The CDR3 DNA follows: TGTGCCTCCTTGGCGGACTTTTCTTACGAGCAGTACTTC. The chain couples TRBV30 to TRBJ2-7; D is perhaps TRBD2 (5 bases). Germline lookup yields CDR1 GTSNPN and CDR2 SVGIG (reference sequence). The CDR3 sequence is 13 residues long. Trimming shortened V by 7 bases and J by 4 bases, and 17 bases separated the two germline ends.

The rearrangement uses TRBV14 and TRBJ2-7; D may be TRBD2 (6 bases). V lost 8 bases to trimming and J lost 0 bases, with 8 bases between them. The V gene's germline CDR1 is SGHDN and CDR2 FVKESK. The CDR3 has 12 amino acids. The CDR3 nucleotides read TGTGCCAGCGGGACTTTCTCCTACGAGCAGTACTTC. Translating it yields CASGTFSYEQYF.

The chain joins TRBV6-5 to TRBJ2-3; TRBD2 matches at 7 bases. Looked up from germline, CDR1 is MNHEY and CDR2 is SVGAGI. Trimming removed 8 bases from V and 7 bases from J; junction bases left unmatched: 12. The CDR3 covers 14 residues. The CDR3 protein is CASEGGSSFNTQYF. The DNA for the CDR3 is TGTGCCAGCGAAGGCGGGAGCAGTTTTAATACGCAGTATTTT.

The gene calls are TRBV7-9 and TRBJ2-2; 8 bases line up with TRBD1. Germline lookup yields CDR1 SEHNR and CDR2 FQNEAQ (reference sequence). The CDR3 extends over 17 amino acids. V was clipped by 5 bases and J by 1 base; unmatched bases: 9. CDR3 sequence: CASSHRPGTGNTGELFF. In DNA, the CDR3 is TGTGCCAGCAGCCATCGTCCCGGGACAGGGAACACCGGGGAGCTGTTTTTT.

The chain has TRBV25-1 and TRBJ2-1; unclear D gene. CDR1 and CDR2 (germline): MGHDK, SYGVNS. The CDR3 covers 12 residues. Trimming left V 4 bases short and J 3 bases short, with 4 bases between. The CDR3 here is CASSGYYNEQFF. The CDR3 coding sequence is TGTGCCAGCAGTGGATACTACAATGAGCAGTTCTTC.

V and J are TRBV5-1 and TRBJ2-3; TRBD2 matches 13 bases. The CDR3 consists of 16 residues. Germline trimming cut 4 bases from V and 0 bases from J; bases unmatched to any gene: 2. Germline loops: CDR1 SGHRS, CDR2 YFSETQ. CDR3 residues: CASSPGLAGSTDTQYF. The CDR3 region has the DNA TGCGCCAGCAGCCCGGGACTAGCGGGAAGCACAGATACGCAGTATTTT.